This T cell receptor (beta chain) emerged from a study of blood T cell repertoires in COVID-19. Looking at the study overall: Researchers got acute and convalescent COVID-19 samples from the United States, Italy and Spain. The analysed material was cDNA or gDNA that came from T cells, B-cell-depleted T cells, or PBMCs.

V gave up 3 bases and J gave up 2 bases; unmatched junction bases: 0. The CDR3 consists of 13 residues. From germline, CDR1 is GTSNPN and CDR2 SVGIG (reference sequence). Authors' methods: Reference gene primers were amplified, and this amplification served to estimate nucleated cell counts. Sequencing used immunoSEQ multiplex PCR; TCRdb keeps in-frame clones, though not all of them. V, J and clone size are taken as reported in that table, and D and trimming were inferred from the DNA itself. The table records tens of thousands of clones, roughly 82% of them present only once. The specimen sequenced was peripheral blood. V gene TRBV30 combines with J gene TRBJ2-7; 11 positions agree with TRBD1. The TCR originated in a human donor in a cohort sampled during active COVID-19. The CDR3 loop reads CAWRGQGAYEQYF. The CDR3 DNA is TGTGCCTGGAGGGGACAGGGGGCCTACGAGCAGTACTTC.